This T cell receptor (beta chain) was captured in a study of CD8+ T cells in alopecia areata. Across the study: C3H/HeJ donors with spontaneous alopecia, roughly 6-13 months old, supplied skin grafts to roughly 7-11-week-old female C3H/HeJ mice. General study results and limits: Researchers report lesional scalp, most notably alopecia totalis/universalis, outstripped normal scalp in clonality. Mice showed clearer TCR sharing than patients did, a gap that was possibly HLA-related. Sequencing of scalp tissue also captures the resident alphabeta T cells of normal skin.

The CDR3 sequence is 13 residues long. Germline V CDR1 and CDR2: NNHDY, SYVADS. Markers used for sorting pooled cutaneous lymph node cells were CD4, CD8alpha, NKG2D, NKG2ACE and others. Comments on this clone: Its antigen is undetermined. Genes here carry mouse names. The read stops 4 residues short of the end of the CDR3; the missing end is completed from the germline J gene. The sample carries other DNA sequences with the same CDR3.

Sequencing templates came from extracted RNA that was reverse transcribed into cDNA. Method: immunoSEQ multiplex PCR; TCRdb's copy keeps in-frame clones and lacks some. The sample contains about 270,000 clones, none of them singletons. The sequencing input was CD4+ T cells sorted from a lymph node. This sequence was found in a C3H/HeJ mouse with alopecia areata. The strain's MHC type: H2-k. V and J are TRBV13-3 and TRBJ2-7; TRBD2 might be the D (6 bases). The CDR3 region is CASSGIGGYEQYF. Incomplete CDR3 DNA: TGTGCCAGCAGTGGTATTGGGGGTTAT.